This T cell receptor (beta chain) emerged from a study of patients and donors after allogeneic stem cell transplantation. TCRdb reprocessed the RT-PCR reads with MiXCR, giving one entry per CDR3 protein. The sample lists about 110,000 distinct CDR3 sequences, approximately 35% occurring once. Trimming cost V 5 bases and J 4 bases, with 11 bases left between them. The CDR3 is 14 amino acids. Germline assignment: CDR1 SGHTA and CDR2 FQGTGA. This chain joins TRBV7-3 and TRBJ2-2, with D perhaps matching TRBD1 (5 bases). Material for sequencing was blood, either unsorted or a sorted T cell fraction (not recorded which). The clonotype originates from a human donor who was either an allogeneic HSCT recipient or a stem cell or donor lymphocyte infusion donor (not recorded which). It is not recorded whose cells these are; they may come from a transplant donor. As DNA, the CDR3 is TGTGCCAGCAGCCTATCTAGGGGCACCGGGGAGCTGTTTTTT. This translates into CASSLSRGTGELFF.